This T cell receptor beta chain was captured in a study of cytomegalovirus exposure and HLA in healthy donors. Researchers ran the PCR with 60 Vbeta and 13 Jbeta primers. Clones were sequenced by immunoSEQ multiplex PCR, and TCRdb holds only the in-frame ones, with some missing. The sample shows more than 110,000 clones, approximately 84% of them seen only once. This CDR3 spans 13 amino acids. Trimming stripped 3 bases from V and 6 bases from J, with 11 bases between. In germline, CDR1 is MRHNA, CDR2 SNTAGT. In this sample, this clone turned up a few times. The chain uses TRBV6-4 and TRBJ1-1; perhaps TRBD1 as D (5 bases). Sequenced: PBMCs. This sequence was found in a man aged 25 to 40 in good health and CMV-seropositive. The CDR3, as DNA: TGTGCCAGCAGTGATCAACCAGGGTCTGAAGCTTTCTTT. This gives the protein CASSDQPGSEAFF.